Sequencing of this T cell receptor beta chain was carried out in a study of T cell repertoires in cytomegalovirus infection. About the study: From public TCR beta signatures came an indication of both CMV infection and matching HLA type.

Ten or more counts support this clonotype. TCRdb reprocessed the reads with MiXCR, giving one entry per CDR3 protein. The sample gives around 740,000 distinct CDR3 sequences, about a third of which show up once; 2.5% to 3.5% is in the top ten. V was trimmed by 6 bases and J by 7 bases, leaving 16 bases between them. This CDR3 has 15 residues. Germline CDR1 and CDR2: MNHNS and SASEGT. Sequencing was done on a sample of PBMCs. This TCR was recovered from a human donor in good health (CMV status not recorded). Some clones in this sample may be carry-over from other donors' samples. J is TRBJ1-6 and V is TRBV6-1, with D perhaps matching TRBD1 (6 bases). This CDR3 is CASRGTGSSNSPLHF. CDR3 DNA sequence: TGTGCCAGCAGGGGAACAGGGTCTAGCAATTCACCCCTCCACTTT.